Shown below are 10 T cell receptor beta chains from a single sample sequenced in a study of T cell responses to AZD1222 COVID-19 vaccine. Data came from immunoSEQ multiplex PCR; TCRdb stores just in-frame clones and leaves some out. The table has more than 85,000 clones, about 86% seen once; the top ten hold 4% to 6%. Sequencing used peripheral blood, obtained on day 0 of AZD1222 vaccination. These receptors were collected from an adult in good health.

In this sample, this clone turned up once. The chain is built from TRBV12-5 and TRBJ2-4; TRBD1 agrees at 9 bases. The CDR3 totals 14 residues. V lost 7 bases to trimming and J lost 6 bases; unmatched junction nucleotides: 7. Looked up from germline, CDR1 is LGHNT and CDR2 is FRNRAP. The CDR3, as DNA: TGTGCTAGTGCCGGGACAGGGCGGGTAAACATTCAGTACTTC. Its protein is CASAGTGRVNIQYF. The whole variable domain, remainder taken from reference TRBV12-5 and TRBJ2-4, is DARVTQTPRHKVTEMGQEVTMRCQPILGHNTVFWYRQTMMQGLELLAYFRNRAPLDDSGMPKDRFSAEMPDATLATLKIQPSEPRDSAVYFCASAGTGRVNIQYFGAGTRLSVL.

V gene TRBV30 combines with J gene TRBJ1-2; D gene ambiguous. The CDR3 is 13 amino acids. CDR1 GTSNPN and CDR2 SVGIG come from the germline V gene (reference sequence). The V end lost 4 bases, the J end lost 2 bases, and 11 bases lay between the germline ends. CDR3 DNA: TGTGCCTGGACGGGGTTCATAAACTATGGCTACACCTTC. This encodes CAWTGFINYGYTF.

The chain combines TRBV7-2 with TRBJ2-1; 9 bases agree with TRBD2. CDR3 length: 15 residues. V shed 5 bases and J 3 bases; nucleotides not matched to a gene: 5. Germline CDR1 is SGHTA and CDR2 is FQGNSA. The CDR3 sequence is CASSNSGSYYNEQFF. CDR3 DNA sequence: TGTGCCAGCAGCAATAGCGGGAGTTACTACAATGAGCAGTTCTTC.

CDR3 in DNA: TGTGCCAGTAGTATAAGTGGTCGGTACGAGCAGTACTTC. Translated, it gives CASSISGRYEQYF. The gene calls are TRBV19 and TRBJ2-7; D is ambiguous. Germline V lookup: CDR1 LNHDA, CDR2 SQIVND (reference sequence). This CDR3 comprises 13 residues. The ends were cut back, 2 bases at V and 4 bases at J, with 9 bases in the middle.

The gene calls are TRBV5-1 and TRBJ1-1; the D gene is possibly TRBD1 (5 bases). The V end lost 4 bases, the J end lost 6 bases, and 19 bases lay between the germline ends. This CDR3 has 15 amino acids. Per the germline V gene, CDR1 is SGHRS and CDR2 is YFSETQ. The CDR3, as DNA: TGCGCCAGCAGCCCCGTGAACGGGGGAACGGCTGAAGCTTTCTTT. Translated, it gives CASSPVNGGTAEAFF.

V usage is TRBV28 and J usage is TRBJ2-5; 8 bases fit TRBD1. The germline V gene has CDR1 MDHEN and CDR2 SYDVKM. There are 13 residues in the CDR3. Germline trimming cut 5 bases from V and 5 bases from J; bases unmatched to any gene: 4. The CDR3 is CASSQGAGETQYF. The CDR3 nucleotides read TGTGCCAGCAGTCAGGGGGCAGGGGAGACCCAGTACTTC.

The gene calls are TRBV7-8 and TRBJ2-3, with TRBD2 identical over 8 bases. The CDR3 totals 16 residues. From germline, CDR1 is SGHVS and CDR2 FQNEAQ. V lost 1 base to trimming and J lost 2 bases; unmatched junction nucleotides: 5. CDR3 nucleotide sequence: TGTGCCAGCAGCTTAGTGGTAGCGGGGCCCACAGATACGCAGTATTTT. It codes for CASSLVVAGPTDTQYF.

This clone was counted once. The chain has TRBV6-5 and TRBJ1-1, with a tentative D call TRBD1 (6 bases). Trimming pared 4 bases from V and 1 base from J, leaving 10 bases between. The CDR3 has 14 residues. Germline assignment: CDR1 MNHEY and CDR2 SVGAGI. CDR3 in amino acids: CASSLQGTNTEAFF. CDR3 coding DNA: TGTGCCAGCAGTTTACAGGGAACGAACACTGAAGCTTTCTTT.

This clone turned up a few times. This rearrangement joins TRBV6-5 to TRBJ1-1, with D perhaps TRBD1 (5 bases). The length of the CDR3 is 15 residues. CDR1 and CDR2 from the germline V gene are MNHEY and SVGAGI. V dropped 5 bases and J dropped 4 bases, with 17 bases sitting between them. CDR3 sequence: CASSHLAGRSTEAFF. Here the CDR3 DNA reads TGTGCCAGCAGTCATCTGGCGGGGCGGAGCACTGAAGCTTTCTTT.

This chain connects TRBV21-1 to TRBJ2-7; no DNA check was done on the table's D call, TRBD1. TRBV21-1 is shown as a pseudogene. The CDR3 covers 13 residues. CDR3 DNA: TGTGCCAGCAGCTCGCGACAGGGCTGCGAGCAGTACTTC. The encoded protein is CASSSRQGCEQYF.